This T cell receptor (beta chain) originates from a study of blood T cell repertoires in COVID-19. Turning to the study itself: The United States, Italy and Spain were the sources of the acute and convalescent COVID-19 samples. Nucleic acid was either cDNA or gDNA, and it came from T cells, B-cell-depleted T cells, or PBMCs.

The authors' processing: Reference gene primers were amplified, and this amplification served to estimate nucleated cell counts. The table came from immunoSEQ multiplex PCR; TCRdb's copy has only in-frame clones and leaves some out. The V and J calls and clone size are taken from that table; D and trimming were inferred from the DNA. The table lists some 83,000 clones, about 86% of them singletons, with 44% in the top ten. Germline loops: CDR1 SEHNR, CDR2 FQNEAQ (reference sequence). The ends lost 3 bases at V and 5 bases at J; junction bases unmatched: 6. CDR3 size: 15 residues. This TCR was sampled from a man aged 80 or over with acute or convalescent COVID-19. Sequencing was carried out using peripheral blood. V and J are TRBV7-9 and TRBJ1-2, with TRBD1 matching over 10 bases. The chain's CDR3 is CASSFWTGGEYGYTF. The CDR3 nucleotides are TGTGCCAGCAGCTTTTGGACAGGGGGAGAGTATGGCTACACCTTC.